The 24 T cell receptor beta chains in this list originate from one sample, sequenced in a study of blood T cell repertoires in COVID-19. Generated by immunoSEQ multiplex PCR, the TCRdb table keeps only in-frame clones and is missing some. The sample carries some 80,000 clones, 80% recorded once. Sequencing was carried out using peripheral blood. The receptors were sampled from a man between 60 and 70 years old with active or convalescent COVID-19.

This sequence joins TRBV19 and TRBJ2-1; D uncertain. Trimming shortened V by 10 bases and J by 1 base, and 11 bases separated the two germline ends. The CDR3 covers 13 residues. Germline-derived CDR1 and CDR2 are LNHDA and SQIVND (reference sequence). The CDR3 protein is CATARSSYNEQFF. For the CDR3, the DNA is TGTGCCACCGCCCGGAGTTCCTACAATGAGCAGTTCTTC.

The chain carries TRBV20-1 and TRBJ1-4; 7 bases are a match to TRBD1. CDR1 is DFQATT, CDR2 SNEGSKA, per germline (reference sequence). The J segment lost 0 bases and the V segment lost 3 bases, leaving 1 base of the junction unmatched. CDR3 size: 14 residues. The CDR3 DNA is TGCAGTGCTAGTACAGGGGCAACTAATGAAAAACTGTTTTTT. Residues: CSASTGATNEKLFF.

The chain uses TRBV13 and TRBJ1-5; D is unclear. This CDR3 has 14 amino acids. Trimming removed 0 bases from V and 2 bases from J, with 5 bases in between. Germline V lookup: CDR1 PRHDT, CDR2 FYEKMQ (reference sequence). The CDR3 spells CASSLGRGNQPQHF. CDR3 in DNA: TGTGCCAGCAGCTTAGGGCGGGGCAATCAGCCCCAGCATTTT.

In its sample, this clone was seen a few times. The genes are TRBV4-1 and TRBJ2-1; 9 bases map to TRBD1. With V trimmed by 5 bases and J by 4 bases, 6 bases remained unmatched. Germline CDR1 MGHRA, CDR2 YSYEKL. This CDR3 comprises 15 residues. The CDR3 protein is CASSYPGQGYNEQFF. The CDR3 nucleotides read TGCGCCAGCAGCTATCCGGGACAGGGATACAATGAGCAGTTCTTC.

The chain employs TRBV20-1 and TRBJ2-3; 9 nucleotides match TRBD2. CDR1 is DFQATT, CDR2 SNEGSKA, per germline (reference sequence). The CDR3 spans 14 residues. V lost 3 bases to trimming and J lost 5 bases; unmatched junction nucleotides: 6. CDR3 amino acids: CSASVTSGLDTQYF. CDR3 coding DNA: TGCAGTGCTAGTGTGACTAGCGGCTTAGATACGCAGTATTTT.

The gene calls are TRBV5-6 and TRBJ1-5; TRBD1 matches 11 bases. The CDR3 consists of 13 residues. Germline assignment: CDR1 SGHDT and CDR2 YYEEEE. The V and J ends lost 4 bases and 6 bases, in that order; junction bases with no gene match: 0. The CDR3 DNA follows: TGTGCCAGCAGCGGACAGGGGGCTCAGCCCCAGCATTTT. This encodes CASSGQGAQPQHF.

This chain joins TRBV19 and TRBJ2-7, with TRBD2 matching 8 bases. CDR1 is LNHDA and CDR2 is SQIVND in the germline V gene (reference sequence). This CDR3 has 16 amino acids. Trimming removed 6 bases from V and 2 bases from J; junction bases left unmatched: 12. The DNA of the CDR3 is TGTGCCAGTAGCCTCGGGGGGGGCGCTTCCACCTACGAGCAGTACTTC. It encodes CASSLGGGASTYEQYF.

This clone was observed at least ten times. The gene calls are TRBV10-3 and TRBJ2-2; 11 nucleotides match TRBD2. CDR3 length: 15 amino acids. CDR1 is ENHRY, CDR2 SYGVKD, per germline. Trimming cost V 6 bases and J 5 bases; bases outside gene matches: 5. As DNA, the CDR3 is TGTGCCATCAGCCGGGCTAGCGGGGGGACCGGGGAGCTGTTTTTT. This sequence encodes CAISRASGGTGELFF.

The rearrangement uses TRBV6-5 and TRBJ1-3; no firm D call. The CDR3 sequence is 12 residues long. Germline V CDR1 and CDR2: MNHEY, SVGAGI. V dropped 7 bases and J dropped 3 bases, with 7 bases sitting between them. CDR3 loop: CASTTDGNTIYF. The CDR3 DNA follows: TGTGCCAGCACCACAGATGGAAACACCATATATTTT.

The V gene is TRBV3-1 (or the pseudogene TRBV3-2), the J gene TRBJ2-3; D is unresolved. CDR1 and CDR2 from the germline V gene are LGHDT and YNNKEL (reference sequence). The CDR3 runs 17 residues. The V gene lost 1 base and the J gene lost 7 bases, with 21 bases spanning the gap. The CDR3 DNA reads as TGTGCCAGCAGCCAAGGTAGAGGCGAGCCCACTACCTATACGCAGTATTTT. Encoded protein: CASSQGRGEPTTYTQYF.

V gene TRBV2 combines with J gene TRBJ2-7; D gene ambiguous. Germline values: CDR1 SNHLY, CDR2 FYNNEI. The CDR3 runs 15 residues. The V gene lost 3 bases and the J gene lost 4 bases, with 16 bases spanning the gap. The CDR3 reads CASSESAVVGYEQYF. CDR3 coding DNA: TGTGCCAGCAGTGAGAGCGCGGTAGTGGGTTACGAGCAGTACTTC. Full variable domain (rest looked up from reference TRBV2 and TRBJ2-7): EPEVTQTPSHQVTQMGQEVILRCVPISNHLYFYWYRQILGQKVEFLVSFYNNEISEKSEIFDDQFSVERPDGSNFTLKIRSTKLEDSAMYFCASSESAVVGYEQYFGPGTRLTVT.

The chain has TRBV5-1 and TRBJ2-2, with 9 bases aligning to TRBD2. This CDR3 has 15 residues. Germline V lookup: CDR1 SGHRS, CDR2 YFSETQ. Unmatched junction bases numbered 5, after V lost 4 bases and J lost 4 bases. This CDR3 is CASSDSGGATGELFF. The CDR3 DNA follows: TGCGCCAGCAGCGATAGCGGGGGTGCCACCGGGGAGCTGTTTTTT.

The chain couples TRBV9 to TRBJ2-7; 11 nucleotides agree with TRBD2. The CDR3 loop spans 17 amino acids. J was trimmed by 0 bases and V by 4 bases; bases with no gene match: 9. Germline V lookup: CDR1 SGDLS, CDR2 YYNGEE. CDR3 sequence (DNA): TGTGCCAGCAGCCTTGCTTCCGGGACTAGCGGCTCCTACGAGCAGTACTTC. Its translation: CASSLASGTSGSYEQYF.

The J gene is TRBJ2-1, the V gene TRBV7-8; unclear D gene. CDR3 size: 14 residues. V shed 1 base and J shed 1 base, with 5 bases lying between them. Germline V lookup: CDR1 SGHVS, CDR2 FQNEAQ. This CDR3 reads CASSLGSSYNEQFF. CDR3 DNA sequence: TGTGCCAGCAGCTTAGGTAGTTCCTACAATGAGCAGTTCTTC.

The rearrangement links TRBV11-1 to TRBJ1-1; 10 bases match TRBD1. The CDR3 totals 15 residues. Per the germline V gene, CDR1 is SGHAT and CDR2 is FQDESV (reference sequence). V trimming: 5 bases; J trimming: 5 bases; junction bases outside the gene matches: 8. CDR3 sequence: CASSASGTGETEAFF. In DNA form, the CDR3 reads TGTGCCAGCAGCGCCTCCGGGACAGGGGAAACTGAAGCTTTCTTT.

The V and J genes are TRBV21-1 and TRBJ1-5; TRBD1 is taken as the D call from the table, unchecked against the DNA. TRBV21-1 is annotated as a pseudogene. The CDR3 is 16 amino acids. The CDR3 protein is CASSKGAGGKCQPQHF. The DNA for the CDR3 is TGTGCCAGCAGCAAAGGGGCAGGGGGTAAGTGTCAGCCCCAGCATTTT.

The chain is built from TRBV7-2 and TRBJ2-3; 7 nucleotides agree with TRBD1. J was trimmed by 4 bases and V by 0 bases; bases with no gene match: 4. The CDR3 is 15 amino acids. Germline V gene data show CDR1 as SGHTA and CDR2 as FQGNSA. The CDR3 coding sequence is TGTGCCAGCAGCTTAGCCCGCCAGGGGGCAGATACGCAGTATTTT. It specifies CASSLARQGADTQYF.

V and J are TRBV6-2 or TRBV6-3 and TRBJ1-1; TRBD1 aligns across 7 bases. The trim removed 6 bases at V and 0 bases at J, leaving 4 bases unmatched. The CDR3 consists of 14 residues. Germline CDR1 MNHEY, CDR2 SVGEGT. The CDR3 loop is CASSPGTVNTEAFF. The CDR3 DNA reads as TGTGCCAGCAGCCCCGGGACAGTGAACACTGAAGCTTTCTTT.

CDR3 DNA sequence: TGTGCCAGCAGCTTAGGAGGACAGGGGAGGGCCGGGGAGCTGTTTTTT. Translation gives CASSLGGQGRAGELFF. The rearrangement links TRBV7-2 to TRBJ2-2; the match to TRBD1 covers 9 bases. J lost 6 bases, V lost 1 base, and 6 bases had no gene match. The CDR3 loop spans 16 amino acids. Germline V gene data show CDR1 as SGHTA and CDR2 as FQGNSA.

This clone was seen just once. V and J are TRBV19 and TRBJ1-2; the D is unclear. Trimming cost V 7 bases and J 8 bases, with 11 bases left between them. CDR1 and CDR2 from the germline V gene are LNHDA and SQIVND (reference sequence). The CDR3 runs to 11 residues. CDR3 in DNA: TGTGCCAGTACGGGAGGGAGCGGCTACACCTTC. It translates to CASTGGSGYTF.

This CDR3 is CASSWSGGQNEQYF. Here the CDR3 DNA reads TGTGCCAGCAGCTGGTCAGGGGGCCAGAACGAGCAGTACTTC. This chain uses TRBV7-8 with TRBJ2-7; 8 nucleotides agree with TRBD1. V trimming: 4 bases; J trimming: 5 bases; junction bases outside the gene matches: 7. CDR3 length: 14 residues. Germline V gives CDR1 SGHVS, CDR2 FQNEAQ.

The chain uses TRBV7-9 and TRBJ2-3; 10 positions agree with TRBD2. Germline lookup yields CDR1 SEHNR and CDR2 FQNEAQ (reference sequence). Trimming took 6 bases from V and 4 from J; bases not matched to a gene: 7. The CDR3 loop spans 15 amino acids. The DNA of the CDR3 is TGTGCCAGCAGAACACTAGCGGGGAAGGCAGATACGCAGTATTTT. It codes for CASRTLAGKADTQYF.

The chain joins TRBV29-1 to TRBJ2-2; TRBD1 is a possible D gene (6 bases). From germline, CDR1 is SQVTM and CDR2 ANQGSEA. This CDR3 has 16 amino acids. Trimming took 5 bases from V and 3 from J, leaving 19 bases between them. CDR3 amino acids: CSVNGDTPSDTGELFF. CDR3 DNA: TGCAGCGTTAATGGGGACACCCCGTCGGACACCGGGGAGCTGTTTTTT.

The J gene is TRBJ1-2, the V gene TRBV6-5; TRBD1 matches at 8 bases. The CDR3 totals 15 residues. Looked up from germline, CDR1 is MNHEY and CDR2 is SVGAGI. With V trimmed by 5 bases and J by 3 bases, 8 bases remained unmatched. Written as DNA, the CDR3 is TGTGCCAGCAGTACTACAGGGGGGGCAGACTATGGCTACACCTTC. Its protein product is CASSTTGGADYGYTF.